The present TCR beta chain was sequenced within a study of shared clonotypes between healthy human individuals. Broader study findings: On the whole, naive subsets had larger estimated richness than memory subsets had. In four donors, about 5% of naive CD4 clonotypes appeared in common. When compared with the clonotypes that were shared by all four sorted-subset donors, the non-shared clonotypes turned out to have lower generation probabilities.

As handled by the study authors: Junction-only sequences without quality scores were provided by ImmunoSEQ, so filtering was different. The repertoire was sequenced with immunoSEQ multiplex PCR; TCRdb's copy has only in-frame clones and lacks some. The DNA gave D and trimming, while V, J and clone size come from that table. The data contain 2,500,000 or so clones, roughly 93% of them singletons. Germline V lookup: CDR1 MNHNY, CDR2 SVGAGI (reference sequence). V lost 2 bases to trimming and J lost 2 bases; unmatched junction nucleotides: 6. CDR3 length: 15 residues. About this clone: Antigen unknown.

The J gene is TRBJ2-7, the V gene TRBV6-6; 7 bases line up with TRBD2. The TCR was taken from a man between 18 and 29 years old in good health. Some clones in this sample may be carry-over from other donors' samples. Sample: naive CD4+ T cells from PBMCs. Regarding subset: CD45RA+ positively selected. The CDR3 bases are TGTGCCAGCAGTTACGCGGGGAGGGGCACCTACGAGCAGTACTTC. Translated, it gives CASSYAGRGTYEQYF.